This T cell receptor (beta chain) was identified in a study of shared clonotypes between healthy human individuals. Whole-study context: Researchers assigned three CD4 naive, three CD4 memory, two CD8 naive and one CD8 memory plate to each donor. Whole-study findings and limits: Several donors showed sharing of roughly 5% of naive CD4 clonotypes.

This clone was counted between two and nine times. Antigen specificity is unknown. The same CDR3 also results from other DNA sequences found in this sample. Each cell subset's genomic DNA was divided evenly among several immunoSEQ plates. Study processing details: ImmunoSEQ output held junction-only sequences without quality scores, so filtering differed. Clones were sequenced by immunoSEQ multiplex PCR, and TCRdb holds only the in-frame ones, with some missing. The V and J calls and clone size are taken from that table; D and trimming were inferred from the DNA. The table lists 2 million to 3 million clones, 85% to 95% of them singletons, with over 0.12% in the top ten. The source material was naive CD4+ T cells sorted from blood. Sample subset: CD45RA+ positively selected. This clonotype was obtained from a man between 18 and 35 years old in good health.

The DNA of the CDR3 is TGTGCCAGCTCACCAGACAGGAGCTCTGGAAACACCATATATTTT. Its translation: CASSPDRSSGNTIYF. The chain has TRBV18 and TRBJ1-3; D possibly corresponds to TRBD1 (6 bases). This CDR3 region has 15 residues. Trimming removed 2 bases at V and 0 bases at J, with 8 bases between. Germline CDR1 is KGHSH and CDR2 is LQKENI.